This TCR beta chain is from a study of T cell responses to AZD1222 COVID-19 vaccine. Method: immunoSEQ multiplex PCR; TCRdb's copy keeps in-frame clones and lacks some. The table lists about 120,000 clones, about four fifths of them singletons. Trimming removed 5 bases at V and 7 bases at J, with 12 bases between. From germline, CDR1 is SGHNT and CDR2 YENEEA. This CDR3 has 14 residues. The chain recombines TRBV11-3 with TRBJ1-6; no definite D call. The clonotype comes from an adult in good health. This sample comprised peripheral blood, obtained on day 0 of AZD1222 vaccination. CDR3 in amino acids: CASSHDGMNSPLHF. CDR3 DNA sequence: TGTGCCAGCAGCCACGACGGAATGAATTCACCCCTCCACTTT.